This T cell receptor beta chain was captured in a study of response to subunit inactivated influenza vaccine. TCRdb fed the RT-PCR reads into MiXCR, producing one record per CDR3 protein. The data contain hundreds of thousands of distinct CDR3 sequences, 10% to 15% of them seen just once; the ten biggest clones take up roughly 10%. The V and J ends lost 4 bases and 7 bases, in that order; junction bases with no gene match: 5. Per germline, CDR1 SEHNR and CDR2 FQNEAQ (reference sequence). This CDR3 has 16 residues. A note on this clonotype: Its matching antigen is unknown.

Study results and limitations: The authors suggested that few new T cells are recruited per seasonal influenza vaccination.

The sample consisted of PBMCs from blood, taken on the day of vaccination. The genes are TRBV7-9 and TRBJ2-1; 15 nucleotides align to TRBD2. This clonotype was obtained from a middle-aged man who received an inactivated influenza vaccine. The CDR3 region is CASSSPGTSGGNEQFF. Here the CDR3 DNA reads TGTGCCAGCAGCTCCCCTGGGACTAGCGGGGGGAATGAGCAGTTCTTC.